Below, 25 T cell receptor beta chains from the same sample are listed, as sequenced in a study of OX40 agonist ivuxolimab in advanced cancers. Generated by immunoSEQ multiplex PCR, the TCRdb table keeps only in-frame clones and is missing some. The repertoire holds roughly 62,000 clones, 80% to 90% seen once, with about 1% in the top ten. The source material was CD4+ or CD8+ T cells sorted from blood, sampled in a trial of the OX40 agonist ivuxolimab. The source of these receptors is an adult with an advanced solid tumor such as melanoma, head and neck, liver or kidney cancer.

This chain uses TRBV6-1 with TRBJ2-7, with no clear D. V was trimmed by 1 base and J by 0 bases, leaving 7 bases between them. CDR3 length: 14 residues. Germline values: CDR1 MNHNS, CDR2 SASEGT. For the CDR3, the DNA is TGTGCCAGCAGTGAAGGTGTCTACTCCTACGAGCAGTACTTC. This gives the protein CASSEGVYSYEQYF.

Points on this clone: At one of its ends the junction is not consistent with the germline gene, which may arise from a read error. The chain carries TRBV7-7 and TRBJ1-3, with TRBD1 matching 10 bases. There are 15 residues in the CDR3. Germline values: CDR1 SSHAT, CDR2 FNYEAQ (reference sequence). This CDR3 reads CASSTGTGVGNTIYF. The CDR3 nucleotides read TGTGCTAGCAGCACCGGGACAGGGGTCGGAAACACCATATATTTT. The whole variable domain, remainder taken from reference TRBV7-7 and TRBJ1-3, is GAGVSQSPRYKVTKRGQDVTLRCDPISSHATLYWYQQALGQGPEFLTYFNYEAQPDKSGLPSDRFSAERPEGSISTLTIQRTEQRDSAMYRCASSTGTGVGNTIYFGEGSWLTVV.

V gene TRBV27 combines with J gene TRBJ2-5, with D tentatively TRBD2 (6 bases). V was shortened by 6 bases and J by 7 bases, with 21 bases between the two germline ends. Germline loops: CDR1 MNHEY, CDR2 SMNVEV (reference sequence). The CDR3 is 15 residues long. The CDR3 is CASRLGRILGGTQYF. CDR3 nucleotides: TGTGCCAGCAGGCTGGGGCGGATCCTCGGGGGGACCCAGTACTTC.

V gene TRBV12-2 combines with J gene TRBJ2-2; the table names TRBD1, a call not compared with the DNA. TRBV12-2 is labeled a pseudogene. CDR3 length equals 18 residues. CDR3: CASRSAPLETGHTGELFF. CDR3 bases: TGTGCAAGTCGCTCCGCCCCTTTGGAGACAGGGCACACCGGGGAGCTGTTTTTT.

The chain employs TRBV5-1 and TRBJ1-6; D call uncertain. This CDR3 is built from 16 residues. The germline V and J ends were trimmed by 0 bases and 1 base, with 8 bases remaining between them. Germline V gives CDR1 SGHRS, CDR2 YFSETQ. This CDR3 is CASSLAPGSYNSPLHF. CDR3 DNA: TGCGCCAGCAGCTTGGCTCCCGGTTCCTATAATTCACCCCTCCACTTT.

V and J are TRBV5-6 and TRBJ2-1, with D uncertain. Germline lookup yields CDR1 SGHDT and CDR2 YYEEEE. The V end was cut by 0 bases, the J end by 0 bases, with 7 bases between. The CDR3 extends over 15 amino acids. The CDR3 DNA is TGTGCCAGCAGCTTGGTTTGGAGCTCCTACAATGAGCAGTTCTTC. It codes for CASSLVWSSYNEQFF.

V and J are TRBV14 and TRBJ2-5; 10 bases align to TRBD2. The germline V gene has CDR1 SGHDN and CDR2 FVKESK. After removal of 8 bases from V and 5 bases from J, the junction contained 5 bases not matched to a gene. The CDR3 length is 13 residues. CDR3 sequence: CASRLAGAETQYF. CDR3 sequence (DNA): TGTGCCAGCCGGCTAGCGGGGGCGGAGACCCAGTACTTC.

V gene TRBV5-4 combines with J gene TRBJ2-7; a possible D gene is TRBD1 (6 bases). Germline-derived CDR1 and CDR2 are SGHNT and YYREEE (reference sequence). Deletions cut 1 base from V and 1 base from J, with 12 bases between. The CDR3 runs 15 residues. CDR3 nucleotide sequence: TGTGCCAGCAGCTTGTCCCAGGGGTCTTCCTACGAGCAGTACTTC. This translates into CASSLSQGSSYEQYF.

This chain links TRBV19 with TRBJ1-2; no clear D. Germline CDR1 reads LNHDA; CDR2 reads SQIVND (reference sequence). This CDR3 region has 15 residues. The V end lost 5 bases, the J end lost 0 bases, and 13 bases lay between the germline ends. CDR3 residues: CASSDRAGTNYGYTF. CDR3 bases: TGTGCCAGTAGTGATCGGGCAGGAACTAACTATGGCTACACCTTC.

The chain uses TRBV19 and TRBJ2-4; tentative D call: TRBD1 (7 bases). Germline-derived CDR1 and CDR2 are LNHDA and SQIVND (reference sequence). The CDR3 is 17 residues long. V was shortened by 0 bases and J by 4 bases, with 16 bases between the two germline ends. CDR3 nucleotide sequence: TGTGCCAGTAGTATAGATATGACAGGGACTTTAAAAAACATTCAGTACTTC. Its translation is CASSIDMTGTLKNIQYF.

The sample holds one count of this clone. The chain links TRBV2 to TRBJ2-5; no reliable D call. Gene TRBJ2-7 matches the end of the DNA better, so the J call may be wrong. This CDR3 region has 10 residues. Germline V gene data show CDR1 as SNHLY and CDR2 as FYNNEI. CDR3: CASTGREQYF. CDR3 DNA: TGTGCCAGCACCGGGCGCGAGCAGTACTTC.

The gene calls are TRBV7-9 and TRBJ2-7; D gene unclear. From germline, CDR1 is SEHNR and CDR2 FQNEAQ (reference sequence). Trimming stripped 5 bases from V and 4 bases from J, with 12 bases between. The CDR3 contains 13 residues. CDR3 in DNA: TGTGCCAGCAGCCCCCTCGGGCCTTACGAGCAGTACTTC. It codes for CASSPLGPYEQYF.

About this clone itself: The sample has other DNA sequences that encode this CDR3 too. The V call is TRBV12-1, the J call TRBJ1-1. TRBV12-1 is noted as a pseudogene. The CDR3 is 13 residues long. The CDR3 sequence is CASSFVGYTEAFF. CDR3 sequence (DNA): TGTGCCAGCAGCTTCGTGGGGTATACTGAAGCTTTCTTT.

The chain employs TRBV9 and TRBJ2-3, with D tentatively TRBD2 (5 bases). Germline V gene sequence: CDR1 SGDLS, CDR2 YYNGEE. The CDR3 totals 14 residues. V was pared by 0 bases and J by 4 bases, with 9 bases between. The CDR3 here is CASSVGGGSDTQYF. The CDR3 nucleotides are TGTGCCAGCAGCGTAGGAGGAGGTTCAGATACGCAGTATTTT.

The J gene is TRBJ2-5, the V gene TRBV6-6, with TRBD1 identical over 8 bases. Germline values: CDR1 MNHNY, CDR2 SVGAGI (reference sequence). The CDR3 sequence is 14 residues long. Losses at the gene ends were 4 bases for V and 5 bases for J; bases not matched to a gene: 6. The CDR3: CASSFDRGGETQYF. For the CDR3, the DNA is TGTGCCAGCAGTTTCGACAGGGGTGGGGAGACCCAGTACTTC.

V and J are TRBV7-9 and TRBJ2-3; D may be TRBD2 (6 bases). The CDR3 runs 16 residues. Germline V lookup: CDR1 SEHNR, CDR2 FQNEAQ (reference sequence). V gave up 1 base and J gave up 3 bases, with 14 bases separating them. CDR3 sequence (DNA): TGTGCCAGCAGCTTAGGGTATAGCGGACCAACAGATACGCAGTATTTT. It encodes CASSLGYSGPTDTQYF.

This chain uses TRBV11-2 with TRBJ2-1; 7 positions agree with TRBD1. Germline CDR1 SGHAT, CDR2 FQNNGV. The CDR3 is 13 residues long. V was clipped by 3 bases and J by 10 bases; unmatched bases: 6. The CDR3 coding sequence is TGTGCCAGCAGCTTCAACAGGGGCGGAGAGCAGTTCTTC. Translating it yields CASSFNRGGEQFF.

The chain uses TRBV7-2 and TRBJ1-1; tentatively, D is TRBD1 (6 bases). Germline lookup yields CDR1 SGHTA and CDR2 FQGNSA. Trimming took off 5 bases at V and 7 bases at J, with 17 bases between the two ends. The CDR3 is made up of 14 amino acids. CDR3 in amino acids: CASSQRGGEGEAFF. DNA for the CDR3: TGTGCCAGCAGCCAGAGGGGGGGCGAAGGTGAAGCTTTCTTT.

In its sample, this clone was seen a few times. This chain connects TRBV28 to TRBJ2-1; D possibly matches TRBD1 or TRBD2 (7 bases each). The CDR3 is 15 amino acids. The germline gives CDR1 MDHEN, CDR2 SYDVKM. Deletions cut 7 bases from V and 1 base from J, with 14 bases between. This CDR3 is CASTQGGRSYNEQFF. CDR3 coding DNA: TGTGCCAGCACCCAGGGGGGGAGATCCTACAATGAGCAGTTCTTC.

The J gene is TRBJ2-5, the V gene TRBV10-3, with 8 bases lining up with TRBD1. Unmatched junction bases numbered 8, after V lost 3 bases and J lost 5 bases. Germline V CDR1 and CDR2: ENHRY, SYGVKD. The CDR3 runs to 15 residues. CDR3 sequence reads: CAISDTGGRRETQYF. The CDR3 coding sequence is TGTGCCATCAGTGACACAGGGGGGAGAAGGGAGACCCAGTACTTC.

The chain joins TRBV10-3 to TRBJ1-1; the match to TRBD1 covers 7 bases. The CDR3 contains 13 residues. Germline V gene lookup returns CDR1 ENHRY and CDR2 SYGVKD. Trimming cost V 6 bases and J 4 bases; bases outside gene matches: 5. DNA for the CDR3: TGTGCCATCAGACAGGACAGGACCACTGAAGCTTTCTTT. Protein sequence: CAIRQDRTTEAFF.

This clone was counted once. The rearrangement joins TRBV5-4 to TRBJ2-7; 13 nucleotides agree with TRBD2. Germline values: CDR1 SGHNT, CDR2 YYREEE (reference sequence). This CDR3 contains 15 residues. The junction had 6 bases not matched to a gene; V was cut back by 2 bases and J by 7 bases. DNA of the CDR3: TGTGCCAGCAGCTTTACTAGCGGGAGGGCCATTGAGCAGTACTTC. It codes for CASSFTSGRAIEQYF.

This sequence joins TRBV7-9 and TRBJ2-3, with D perhaps matching TRBD2 (5 bases). Trimming cost V 1 base and J 3 bases, with 11 bases left between them. This CDR3 contains 15 residues. Germline CDR1 is SEHNR and CDR2 is FQNEAQ (reference sequence). The CDR3 sequence: CASSLVAGRTDTQYF. CDR3 sequence (DNA): TGTGCCAGCAGCTTAGTTGCGGGTAGGACAGATACGCAGTATTTT.

V gene TRBV19 combines with J gene TRBJ1-2; 7 bases line up with TRBD1. Per germline, CDR1 LNHDA and CDR2 SQIVND (reference sequence). The J segment lost 4 bases and the V segment lost 2 bases, leaving 4 bases of the junction unmatched. CDR3 size: 14 residues. The CDR3 sequence: CASSIPGTAYGYTF. In nucleotides, the CDR3 is TGTGCCAGTAGTATACCCGGGACAGCCTATGGCTACACCTTC.

This chain uses TRBV6-5 with TRBJ1-2; tentatively, D is TRBD1 (6 bases). The CDR3 runs to 16 residues. V was trimmed by 0 bases and J by 6 bases, leaving 17 bases between them. Germline V gene sequence: CDR1 MNHEY, CDR2 SVGAGI. The CDR3 here is CASSYSGGPLWDGYTF. The CDR3 DNA reads as TGTGCCAGCAGTTACTCTGGGGGCCCCCTCTGGGATGGCTACACCTTC.